This T cell receptor (beta chain) was observed in a study of neurological immune-mediated disorders. TCRdb reprocessed the 5' RACE reads via MiXCR and lists one record per CDR3 protein. The sample yields 55,000 to 75,000 distinct CDR3 sequences, 5.2% seen once. The CDR3 is 13 residues long. The V end lost 2 bases, the J end lost 8 bases, and 13 bases lay between the germline ends. CDR1 and CDR2 (germline): WSHSY, SAAADI. This clonotype has a count of ten or more. This receptor was obtained from a woman aged 25-40 years with multiple sclerosis. Specimen: PBMCs. J is TRBJ2-7 and V is TRBV10-2; D perhaps matches TRBD1 (6 bases). The CDR3 region has the DNA TGCGCCAGCAGTGAGAAACAGGGCGGAAAGCAGTACTTC. Its protein is CASSEKQGGKQYF.